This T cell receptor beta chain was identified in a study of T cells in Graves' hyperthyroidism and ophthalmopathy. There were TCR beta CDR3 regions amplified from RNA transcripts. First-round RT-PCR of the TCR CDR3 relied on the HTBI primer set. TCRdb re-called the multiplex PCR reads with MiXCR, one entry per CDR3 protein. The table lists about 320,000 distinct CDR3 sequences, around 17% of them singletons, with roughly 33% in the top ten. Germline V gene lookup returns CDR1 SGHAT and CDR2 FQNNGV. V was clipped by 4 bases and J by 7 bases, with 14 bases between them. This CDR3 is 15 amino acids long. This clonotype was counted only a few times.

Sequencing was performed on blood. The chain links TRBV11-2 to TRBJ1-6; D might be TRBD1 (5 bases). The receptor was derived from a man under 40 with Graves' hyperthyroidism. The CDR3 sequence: CASSSRDFGNSPLHF. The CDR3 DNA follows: TGTGCCAGCAGCTCCCGGGACTTCGGGAATTCACCCCTCCACTTT. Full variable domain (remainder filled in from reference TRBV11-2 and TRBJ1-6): EAGVAQSPRYKIIEKRQSVAFWCNPISGHATLYWYQQILGQGPKLLIQFQNNGVVDDSQLPKDRFSAERLKGVDSTLKIQPAKLEDSAVYLCASSSRDFGNSPLHFGNGTRLTVT.